A selection of T cell receptor beta chains follows, all from one sample in a study of blood T cell repertoires in COVID-19. Assay: immunoSEQ multiplex PCR; the TCRdb copy retains only in-frame clones and omits some. This table holds fewer than 200,000 clones, 80% found once. Material: peripheral blood. All receptors derive from a man aged 55 to 69 with acute or convalescent COVID-19. Each CDR3 is given with its conserved first and last residue. Fields, in order: D gene, J gene, clone size, V gene, CDR3 protein, CDR3 DNA. A D gene is named only where the DNA matches it firmly. Clone size is given for some rows only: seen once, a few or many times, or a class if the clone is expanded.

- TRBJ1-4 - TRBV27 CASSPHDRNEKLFF TGTGCCAGCAGTCCGCACGACAGAAATGAAAAACTGTTTTTT
TRBD1 TRBJ1-5 - TRBV28 CASRFKGTGGPQPQHF TGTGCCAGCAGATTCAAAGGGACAGGGGGGCCTCAGCCCCAGCATTTT
- TRBJ1-5 - TRBV25-1 CASSEYGREECNQPQHF TGTGCCAGCAGTGAATATGGGCGGGAGGAGTGCAATCAGCCCCAGCATTTT
- TRBJ1-2 - TRBV28 CASSFAGNYGYTF TGTGCCAGCAGTTTCGCCGGGAACTATGGCTACACCTTC
TRBD2 TRBJ2-3 - TRBV11-2 CASRPWGGTDTQYF TGTGCCAGCAGACCCTGGGGGGGAACAGATACGCAGTATTTT
TRBD1 TRBJ2-3 few TRBV6-1 CASSDRDRGPDTQYF TGTGCCAGCAGTGACCGGGACAGGGGACCAGATACGCAGTATTTT
- TRBJ2-1 - TRBV24-1 CATSQAGSREQFF TGTGCCACCAGTCAGGCAGGGTCCAGGGAGCAGTTCTTC
TRBD1 TRBJ1-1 - TRBV19 CASSIKTGGAGMNTEAFF TGTGCCAGTAGTATAAAGACAGGGGGCGCCGGAATGAACACTGAAGCTTTCTTT
TRBD1 TRBJ1-2 - TRBV6-5 CASSYLRTGGYGYTF TGTGCCAGCAGTTACCTTCGGACAGGGGGCTATGGCTACACCTTC
- TRBJ2-7 - TRBV7-2 CASSLRREVTYEQYF TGTGCCAGCAGCTTAAGGAGGGAGGTTACCTACGAGCAGTACTTC
TRBD1 TRBJ1-1 - TRBV2 CASTIPSGQGNTEAFF TGTGCCAGCACTATCCCCTCGGGACAGGGGAACACTGAAGCTTTCTTT
- TRBJ2-7 few TRBV29-1 CSVRPAQGSYEQYF TGCAGCGTACGACCGGCGCAGGGGTCCTACGAGCAGTACTTC
- TRBJ1-3 - TRBV3-1/TRBV3-2 CASSHTAAGNTIYF TGTGCCAGCAGCCACACGGCGGCCGGAAACACCATATATTTT
- TRBJ1-2 - TRBV5-4 CASSFEGYGYTF TGTGCCAGCAGCTTCGAGGGATATGGCTACACCTTC
- TRBJ2-7 - TRBV6-1 CASSEYYEQYF TGTGCCAGCAGTGAATACTACGAGCAGTACTTC
- TRBJ2-7 - TRBV4-3 CASSQEPRGGYEQYF TGCGCCAGCAGCCAAGAACCCAGGGGTGGCTACGAGCAGTACTTC
TRBD2 TRBJ2-7 - TRBV13 CASSLDSSGRAAYEQYF TGTGCCAGCAGCTTAGATTCTAGCGGGAGGGCCGCCTACGAGCAGTACTTC
- TRBJ1-1 - TRBV11-1 CASSRPGTLEAFF TGTGCCAGCAGCCGCCCCGGGACTCTGGAAGCTTTCTTT
- TRBJ2-7 - TRBV4-2 CASSQDLYEQYF TGTGCCAGCAGCCAAGACCTCTACGAGCAGTACTTC
TRBD1 TRBJ1-5 - TRBV27 CASIRTWTGDSNQPQHF TGTGCCAGCATTCGTACATGGACAGGGGATAGCAATCAGCCCCAGCATTTT
TRBD2 TRBJ2-1 - TRBV27 CASSFRSGRASNEQFF TGTGCCAGCAGTTTCAGAAGCGGGAGGGCCAGCAATGAGCAGTTCTTC
TRBD1 TRBJ1-5 - TRBV19 CASSSRTGGRQPQHF TGTGCCAGTAGTTCTCGGACAGGGGGACGTCAGCCCCAGCATTTT
TRBD2 TRBJ2-7 - TRBV27 CASSSGLGAYEQYF TGTGCCAGCAGTTCGGGACTAGGGGCCTACGAGCAGTACTTC
TRBD2 TRBJ2-2 once TRBV7-9 CASSRGLAENTGELFF TGTGCCAGCAGCCGAGGACTAGCGGAGAACACCGGGGAGCTGTTTTTT
- TRBJ2-1 few TRBV5-6 CASSLGAVREQFF TGTGCCAGCAGCTTGGGGGCAGTACGTGAGCAGTTCTTC
- TRBJ2-7 - TRBV6-5 CASSSDTYEQYF TGTGCCAGCAGTTCTGACACCTACGAGCAGTACTTC
- TRBJ1-5 - TRBV18 CASSPYRAVGQPQHF TGTGCCAGCTCACCATACAGGGCCGTGGGACAGCCCCAGCATTTT
TRBD1 TRBJ1-4 - TRBV4-1 CASSQPRSGGHKLFF TGCGCCAGCAGTCAACCAAGATCAGGGGGGCATAAACTGTTTTTT
- TRBJ1-1 - TRBV4-1 CASSQEGYGFGQSKAFF TGCGCCAGCAGCCAAGAGGGCTACGGCTTCGGTCAGTCCAAAGCTTTCTTT
TRBD1 TRBJ1-2 - TRBV27 CASSLSGGRGPSNGYTF TGTGCCAGCAGTTTATCGGGGGGCAGGGGGCCGTCGAATGGCTACACCTTC
- TRBJ1-5 - TRBV7-8 CASSLSVGGYSNQPQHF TGTGCCAGCAGCTTATCCGTGGGGGGTTATAGCAATCAGCCCCAGCATTTT
TRBD1 TRBJ1-5 - TRBV5-1 CASSLGQGVNQPQHF TGCGCCAGCAGCTTGGGACAGGGGGTCAATCAGCCCCAGCATTTT
- TRBJ1-6 - TRBV6-2/TRBV6-3 CASSTRDSPLHF TGTGCCAGCAGTACGAGGGATTCACCCCTCCACTTT
- TRBJ1-6 - TRBV7-8 CASSLTQDNSPLHF TGTGCCAGCAGCTTGACGCAGGATAATTCACCCCTCCACTTT
- TRBJ1-2 - TRBV25-1 CASSETSNYGYTF TGTGCCAGCAGTGAAACTAGTAACTATGGCTACACCTTC
TRBD1 TRBJ1-5 - TRBV6-1 CASSEIGTGGQPQHF TGTGCCAGCAGTGAAATTGGGACAGGGGGTCAGCCCCAGCATTTT
TRBD2 TRBJ2-1 once TRBV11-3 CASSPPSGRGNEQFF TGTGCCAGCAGCCCCCCTAGCGGGAGGGGCAATGAGCAGTTCTTC
TRBD1 TRBJ2-7 - TRBV9 CASSVGQGRSYEQYF TGTGCCAGCAGCGTAGGACAGGGTAGGTCCTACGAGCAGTACTTC
- TRBJ1-4 - TRBV6-2/TRBV6-3 CASGPLRGRSATNEKLFF TGTGCCAGCGGCCCGCTTCGGGGAAGAAGCGCAACTAATGAAAAACTGTTTTTT
- TRBJ2-6 - TRBV12-5 CASGLVRLGGLSGANVLTF TGTGCTAGTGGTTTGGTACGGTTGGGGGGACTCTCTGGGGCCAACGTCCTGACTTTC
TRBD2 TRBJ2-3 - TRBV10-1 CASSETSGRATDTQYF TGCGCCAGCAGTGAGACTAGCGGGAGGGCCACAGATACGCAGTATTTT
TRBD1 TRBJ1-6 - TRBV6-5 CASSHRGSGGSPLHF TGTGCCAGCAGTCACAGGGGTTCCGGCGGTTCACCCCTCCACTTT
- TRBJ2-2 - TRBV6-1 CASSDRGWIIDTGELFF TGTGCCAGCAGTGACAGGGGTTGGATCATTGACACCGGGGAGCTGTTTTTT
- TRBJ1-6 - TRBV7-9 CASSFERSSYNSPLHF TGTGCCAGCAGCTTTGAGCGGAGCTCCTATAATTCACCCCTCCACTTT
- TRBJ1-2 few TRBV9 CASSVAGRGNYGYTF TGTGCCAGCAGCGTAGCGGGCAGGGGAAACTATGGCTACACCTTC
TRBD1 TRBJ1-5 - TRBV19 CASSRQGGNQPQHF TGTGCCAGTAGTCGCCAGGGGGGCAATCAGCCCCAGCATTTT
TRBD1 TRBJ1-2 once TRBV9 CASSVAPGGGYTF TGTGCCAGCAGCGTAGCTCCAGGGGGCGGCTACACCTTC
- TRBJ2-2 - TRBV4-1 CASSPRQDEDTGELFF TGCGCCAGCAGTCCCAGACAGGACGAGGACACCGGGGAGCTGTTTTTT
TRBD1 TRBJ1-1 - TRBV2 CASRRGQLYTEAFF TGTGCCAGCCGACGGGGACAGTTGTACACTGAAGCTTTCTTT
- TRBJ2-7 - TRBV13 CASSFGLEYEQYF TGTGCCAGCAGCTTCGGACTGGAATACGAGCAGTACTTC
TRBD2 TRBJ2-7 - TRBV9 CASSVGPSQAGGTEQYF TGTGCCAGCAGCGTAGGGCCGTCCCAAGCGGGAGGAACCGAGCAGTACTTC
TRBD1 TRBJ2-5 - TRBV29-1 CSVVALGQRKETQYF TGCAGCGTTGTTGCGCTGGGACAGAGGAAAGAGACCCAGTACTTC
TRBD1 TRBJ1-3 - TRBV27 CASSTTGAGNTIYF TGTGCCAGCAGTACAACAGGGGCGGGAAACACCATATATTTT
TRBD1 TRBJ2-1 - TRBV7-2 CASSLVWTGGRNEQFF TGTGCCAGCAGCTTAGTGTGGACAGGGGGCAGGAATGAGCAGTTCTTC
TRBD1 TRBJ2-1 - TRBV23-1 CASSRRNPWDRGSWNEQFF TGCGCCAGCAGTCGCAGAAATCCCTGGGACAGGGGGTCGTGGAATGAGCAGTTCTTC
- TRBJ1-2 - TRBV5-6 CASSPTGLNYGYTF TGTGCCAGCAGTCCTACAGGGTTGAACTATGGCTACACCTTC
- TRBJ2-3 - TRBV4-2 CASSQELAGTDTQYF TGTGCCAGCAGCCAAGAGTTAGCGGGCACAGATACGCAGTATTTT
TRBD1 TRBJ2-1 - TRBV18 CASSPLSGTGVNEQFF TGTGCCAGCTCGCCCCTCTCCGGGACAGGGGTCAATGAGCAGTTCTTC